This T cell receptor (beta chain) was sequenced in a study of blood T cell repertoires in COVID-19. Study context: Italy, Spain and the United States were the sources of the convalescent and acute COVID-19 samples. PBMCs, B-cell-depleted T cells, or T cells provided the cDNA or gDNA that made up the material.

The CDR3 totals 15 residues. CDR1 is MNHEY and CDR2 is SMNVEV in the germline V gene (reference sequence). The V and J ends lost 6 bases and 8 bases, in that order; junction bases with no gene match: 15. Individuals drawn from under 30 US areas were roughly 18 to 89 years old. Which cohort a participant joined came from the clinical history participants gave. Profiled with immunoSEQ multiplex PCR; TCRdb holds only in-frame clones, not every one. The table shows about 140,000 clones, with around 82% occurring only once. This TCR derives from a man aged 35-49 years with acute COVID-19. Input material: PBMCs or T cells enriched from blood (not recorded which). The J gene is TRBJ1-2, the V gene TRBV27, with 7 bases identical to TRBD1. The chain's CDR3 is CASSQTGESSGGYTF. The CDR3 DNA reads as TGTGCCAGCAGCCAAACAGGGGAAAGCTCGGGCGGCTACACCTTC.